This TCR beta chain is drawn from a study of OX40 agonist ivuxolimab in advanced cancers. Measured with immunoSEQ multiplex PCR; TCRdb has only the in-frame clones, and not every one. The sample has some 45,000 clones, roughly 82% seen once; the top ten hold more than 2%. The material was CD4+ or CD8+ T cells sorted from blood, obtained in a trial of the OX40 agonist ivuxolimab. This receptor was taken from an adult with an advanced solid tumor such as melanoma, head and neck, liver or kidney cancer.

The CDR3 nucleotides read TGTGCCAGCAGCTTAATAGGATCACCCTTGACAGACTCCTACGAGCAGTACTTC. Translation: CASSLIGSPLTDSYEQYF. The chain links TRBV11-2 to TRBJ2-7; D perhaps matches TRBD1 (5 bases). Germline V gene sequence: CDR1 SGHAT, CDR2 FQNNGV. Trimming took off 2 bases at V and 0 bases at J, with 20 bases between the two ends. This CDR3 has 18 residues.